The 28 T cell receptor beta chains in this list originate from one sample, sequenced in a study of blood T cell repertoires in COVID-19. Here immunoSEQ multiplex PCR was the method, and the copy in TCRdb shows in-frame clones only, minus some. The sample includes almost 85,000 clones, around 80% of them seen just once. Sequencing was performed on peripheral blood. Receptor source: a man older than 75 with active or convalescent COVID-19.

The gene calls are TRBV18 and TRBJ1-4, with TRBD1 matching over 10 bases. The CDR3 consists of 19 residues. After removal of 0 bases from V and 7 bases from J, the junction contained 14 bases not matched to a gene. Germline V gene lookup returns CDR1 KGHSH and CDR2 LQKENI. The CDR3 nucleotides read TGTGCCAGCTCACCACCTGGACAGGGGGTTCCATCGTGGCGTGAAAAACTGTTTTTT. Amino acid sequence: CASSPPGQGVPSWREKLFF.

V gene TRBV7-2 combines with J gene TRBJ1-3; 7 nucleotides match TRBD1. From germline, CDR1 is SGHTA and CDR2 FQGNSA. V lost 5 bases and J lost 2; bases outside the gene matches: 6. CDR3 length equals 15 residues. Written as DNA, the CDR3 is TGTGCCAGCAGCATAAACGACAGGGCTGGAAACACCATATATTTT. Translated: CASSINDRAGNTIYF.

The rearrangement uses TRBV27 and TRBJ1-5, with 8 bases identical to TRBD1. Per the germline V gene, CDR1 is MNHEY and CDR2 is SMNVEV (reference sequence). V gave up 0 bases and J gave up 4 bases; unmatched junction bases: 2. This CDR3 has 15 residues. CDR3 sequence reads: CASSLSRTGNQPQHF. In DNA form, the CDR3 reads TGTGCCAGCAGTTTATCGAGGACAGGGAATCAGCCCCAGCATTTT.

The gene calls are TRBV6-1 and TRBJ2-4, with D unclear. Trimming stripped 3 bases from V and 0 bases from J, with 9 bases between. Germline assignment: CDR1 MNHNS and CDR2 SASEGT. This CDR3 has 15 amino acids. The CDR3 sequence is CASSDGPGAKNIQYF. The CDR3 DNA reads as TGTGCCAGCAGTGACGGCCCAGGAGCCAAAAACATTCAGTACTTC.

The J gene is TRBJ1-4, the V gene TRBV6-2 or TRBV6-3; the D is unclear. The germline V gene encodes CDR1 MNHEY and CDR2 SVGEGT. The V end lost 3 bases, the J end lost 14 bases, and 10 bases lay between the germline ends. The CDR3 is 11 amino acids. CDR3 region: CASSYPRDLFF. Here the CDR3 DNA reads TGTGCCAGCAGTTATCCCCGGGATCTGTTTTTT.

This chain uses TRBV30 with TRBJ1-4; D is possibly TRBD1 (5 bases). Trimming pared 7 bases from V and 5 bases from J, leaving 11 bases between. From germline, CDR1 is GTSNPN and CDR2 SVGIG (reference sequence). The CDR3 extends over 12 amino acids. CDR3 bases: TGTGCCTCAGGGAGGGAAAATGAAAAACTGTTTTTT. Protein product: CASGRENEKLFF.

V gene TRBV5-1 combines with J gene TRBJ2-5; TRBD1 might be the D (6 bases). Between the trimmed V and J ends, which lost 4 bases and 5 bases, there was a span of 12 bases. The CDR3 extends over 13 amino acids. Germline CDR1 reads SGHRS; CDR2 reads YFSETQ. The CDR3 reads CASSHTGLETQYF. For the CDR3, the DNA is TGCGCCAGCAGCCATACAGGGTTGGAGACCCAGTACTTC.

The chain is built from TRBV5-6 and TRBJ2-2, with a tentative D call TRBD2 (6 bases). The V and J ends lost 1 base and 2 bases respectively, with 15 bases between them. CDR3 length: 17 residues. Germline values: CDR1 SGHDT, CDR2 YYEEEE. CDR3 region: CASSLRRTGANTGELFF. CDR3 DNA sequence: TGTGCCAGCAGCTTGCGACGAACGGGAGCCAACACCGGGGAGCTGTTTTTT. Variable domain in full (rest from reference TRBV5-6 and TRBJ2-2): DAGVTQSPTHLIKTRGQQVTLRCSPKSGHDTVSWYQQALGQGPQFIFQYYEEEERQRGNFPDRFSGHQFPNYSSELNVNALLLGDSALYLCASSLRRTGANTGELFFGEGSRLTVL.

This chain uses TRBV3-1 (or the pseudogene TRBV3-2) with TRBJ1-2, with 7 bases aligning to TRBD1. Trimming took 4 bases from V and 0 from J; bases not matched to a gene: 5. The CDR3 sequence is 15 residues long. CDR1 and CDR2 (germline): LGHDT, YNNKEL (reference sequence). CDR3 region: CASSRGTDANYGYTF. CDR3 DNA: TGTGCCAGCAGCCGAGGGACAGATGCTAACTATGGCTACACCTTC.

This sequence joins TRBV3-1 (or the pseudogene TRBV3-2) and TRBJ2-1; 7 nucleotides align to TRBD1. The V and J ends lost 6 bases and 8 bases, in that order; junction bases with no gene match: 7. The CDR3 is 13 residues long. Looked up from germline, CDR1 is LGHDT and CDR2 is YNNKEL (reference sequence). CDR3 in DNA: TGTGCCAGCAGACTAAACAGGGGTGATGAGCAGTTCTTC. Residues: CASRLNRGDEQFF.

This rearrangement joins TRBV5-1 to TRBJ2-3; the D is unclear. The ends were cut back, 0 bases at V and 1 base at J, with 6 bases in the middle. Germline V lookup: CDR1 SGHRS, CDR2 YFSETQ. This CDR3 comprises 14 residues. The CDR3 coding sequence is TGCGCCAGCAGCTTGGGGTCGGGCACAGATACGCAGTATTTT. Protein sequence: CASSLGSGTDTQYF. The full variable domain, rest sourced from reference TRBV5-1 and TRBJ2-3, is KAGVTQTPRYLIKTRGQQVTLSCSPISGHRSVSWYQQTPGQGLQFLFEYFSETQRNKGNFPGRFSGRQFSNSRSEMNVSTLELGDSALYLCASSLGSGTDTQYFGPGTRLTVL.

This clone came up a few times. The V and J genes are TRBV12-5 and TRBJ2-2; 11 bases are shared with TRBD2. After removal of 5 bases from V and 1 base from J, the junction contained 3 bases not matched to a gene. CDR1 and CDR2 (germline): LGHNT, FRNRAP. The CDR3 runs to 16 residues. The CDR3 reads CASGILAGGNTGELFF. DNA for the CDR3: TGTGCTAGTGGTATCCTAGCGGGAGGGAACACCGGGGAGCTGTTTTTT. The entire variable domain, with the rest obtained from reference TRBV12-5 and TRBJ2-2, is as follows: DARVTQTPRHKVTEMGQEVTMRCQPILGHNTVFWYRQTMMQGLELLAYFRNRAPLDDSGMPKDRFSAEMPDATLATLKIQPSEPRDSAVYFCASGILAGGNTGELFFGEGSRLTVL.

The rearrangement links TRBV2 to TRBJ2-2; D perhaps matches TRBD2 (5 bases). Germline CDR1 and CDR2: SNHLY and FYNNEI. V was cut by 4 bases and J by 4 bases, with 10 bases left in between. The CDR3 covers 14 residues. The CDR3 is CASSAMGSTGELFF. The CDR3 nucleotides are TGTGCCAGCAGTGCCATGGGGAGCACCGGGGAGCTGTTTTTT.

V gene TRBV12-2 combines with J gene TRBJ2-5; the table's D call, TRBD1, was not checked against the DNA. TRBV12-2 is a known pseudogene. This CDR3 region has 18 residues. CDR3 protein: CASRSDQNRDTTQETQYF. The CDR3, as DNA: TGTGCAAGTCGCTCTGATCAGAACCGGGACACCACCCAAGAGACCCAGTACTTC.

This clone was seen a few times. The chain employs TRBV5-8 and TRBJ1-5; D may be TRBD1 (5 bases). CDR1 and CDR2 from the germline V gene are SGHTS and YDEGEE. This CDR3 is built from 16 residues. Trimming cost V 4 bases and J 7 bases, with 21 bases left between them. CDR3 in DNA: TGTGCCAGCAGCCAAGGTGGGTGGCAGGGAATACAGCCCCAGCATTTT. It is translated as CASSQGGWQGIQPQHF.

The chain recombines TRBV27 with TRBJ2-7; 13 nucleotides line up with TRBD2. Per the germline V gene, CDR1 is MNHEY and CDR2 is SMNVEV (reference sequence). V lost 5 bases, J lost 0 bases, and 10 bases stayed unmatched. The CDR3 length is 18 residues. DNA of the CDR3: TGTGCCAGCAGTCCATTGACGAGGACTAGCGGGAGCTCCTACGAGCAGTACTTC. This codes for CASSPLTRTSGSSYEQYF.

This clone was counted once. J is TRBJ2-7 and V is TRBV7-8, with TRBD2 identical over 8 bases. V lost 2 bases, J lost 5 bases, and 11 bases stayed unmatched. CDR3 size: 16 residues. In germline, CDR1 is SGHVS, CDR2 FQNEAQ. This CDR3 is CASSLSGGAPVNEQYF. The CDR3 DNA follows: TGTGCCAGCAGCTTATCCGGGGGGGCCCCTGTCAACGAGCAGTACTTC.

The chain employs TRBV19 and TRBJ1-2; D remains ambiguous. Trimming took 6 bases from V and 7 from J, leaving 15 bases between them. CDR1 is LNHDA, CDR2 SQIVND, per germline (reference sequence). This CDR3 contains 13 residues. The CDR3 DNA reads as TGTGCCAGTAGCCCTGACCGGACTCCTGGCTACACCTTC. Translation gives CASSPDRTPGYTF.

The rearrangement uses TRBV14 and TRBJ2-1; possible D gene TRBD1, 6 bases. Germline V lookup: CDR1 SGHDN, CDR2 FVKESK. V gave up 1 base and J gave up 6 bases, with 16 bases separating them. CDR3 length: 16 residues. In DNA, the CDR3 is TGTGCCAGCAGCCAAGCAGTCGGCAGGGGCGGCAATGAGCAGTTCTTC. Its translation is CASSQAVGRGGNEQFF. The complete variable domain, with remaining parts taken from reference TRBV14 and TRBJ2-1, reads EAGVTQFPSHSVIEKGQTVTLRCDPISGHDNLYWYRRVMGKEIKFLLHFVKESKQDESGMPNNRFLAERTGGTYSTLKVQPAELEDSGVYFCASSQAVGRGGNEQFFGPGTRLTVL.

The chain is built from TRBV19 and TRBJ2-2; 10 positions agree with TRBD1. The ends lost 8 bases at V and 5 bases at J; junction bases unmatched: 5. The V gene's germline CDR1 is LNHDA and CDR2 SQIVND (reference sequence). The length of the CDR3 is 14 residues. DNA for the CDR3: TGTGCCAGTGCCGGGACAGGGGTAACCGGGGAGCTGTTTTTT. Protein product: CASAGTGVTGELFF.

This clone was observed a few times. The genes are TRBV21-1 and TRBJ2-5; the table's D call TRBD1 went unverified against the DNA. TRBV21-1 is a pseudogene segment. The CDR3 loop spans 11 amino acids. The CDR3 nucleotides are TGTGCCAGCAGCCCGGACAGACAGGGATACTTC. Protein product: CASSPDRQGYF.

This chain links TRBV7-9 with TRBJ1-2; D is possibly TRBD1 (6 bases). This CDR3 contains 15 residues. Trimming took 5 bases from V and 5 from J, leaving 18 bases between them. The V gene's germline CDR1 is SEHNR and CDR2 FQNEAQ (reference sequence). The CDR3: CASSRTTGRSYGYTF. The CDR3 DNA is TGTGCCAGCAGCCGAACTACAGGGCGTTCTTATGGCTACACCTTC.

This clone was detected only a few times. This sequence joins TRBV6-5 and TRBJ1-4; no firm D call. This CDR3 comprises 14 residues. With 6 bases removed from V and 8 bases from J, the gap between germline ends came to 16 bases. In germline, CDR1 is MNHEY, CDR2 SVGAGI. CDR3 sequence (DNA): TGTGCCAGCAGGGCGGTGATGTCCGTGGAAAAACTGTTTTTT. Translating it yields CASRAVMSVEKLFF.

A single count supports this clone. The V call is TRBV18, the J call TRBJ1-1, with D unresolved. The V end lost 2 bases, the J end lost 0 bases, and 4 bases lay between the germline ends. CDR3 size: 13 residues. The germline V gene has CDR1 KGHSH and CDR2 LQKENI. For the CDR3, the DNA is TGTGCCAGCTCACCAGACATGAACACTGAAGCTTTCTTT. Encoded protein: CASSPDMNTEAFF.

This chain uses TRBV30 with TRBJ1-4, with TRBD1 identical over 7 bases. This CDR3 region has 11 residues. The trim removed 5 bases at V and 11 bases at J, leaving 5 bases unmatched. The germline V gene has CDR1 GTSNPN and CDR2 SVGIG (reference sequence). CDR3 DNA sequence: TGTGCCTGGTACAGGGGAGGTAAACTGTTTTTT. Encoded protein: CAWYRGGKLFF.

This clone has only one observation. V is TRBV2 and J is TRBJ1-5; D may be TRBD1 (5 bases). The CDR3 loop spans 14 amino acids. Looked up from germline, CDR1 is SNHLY and CDR2 is FYNNEI. Between the trimmed V and J ends, which lost 8 bases and 2 bases, there was a span of 13 bases. The CDR3 loop reads CASSDINGNQPQHF. CDR3 coding DNA: TGTGCCAGCTCGGACATAAACGGCAATCAGCCCCAGCATTTT.

This clone was seen more than once but under ten times. The V gene is TRBV21-1, the J gene TRBJ2-2; the table calls TRBD1, which could not be checked here. TRBV21-1 is assigned pseudogene status. This CDR3 is 19 amino acids long. For the CDR3, the DNA is TGTGCCAGCAGCCACGGGGGGGGACAGGGGTTTTCATCCACCGGGGAGCTGTTTTTT. Protein product: CASSHGGGQGFSSTGELFF.

The chain carries TRBV5-1 and TRBJ2-1; 7 positions agree with TRBD2. Trimming removed 4 bases from V and 5 bases from J; junction bases left unmatched: 3. Germline V CDR1 and CDR2: SGHRS, YFSETQ. The CDR3 has 13 amino acids. In DNA, the CDR3 is TGCGCCAGCAGCCAAGCGGGGAACAATGAGCAGTTCTTC. It encodes CASSQAGNNEQFF.